Presented here are 23 T cell receptor beta chains from one specimen sequenced in a study of cytotoxic CD8 clonotypes in ibrutinib-treated CLL. The data were produced by immunoSEQ multiplex PCR, yet TCRdb's version contains in-frame clones alone and is incomplete. The data contain fewer than 400,000 clones, 67% of them singletons. The sequences come from PBMCs, collected after 36 months of ibrutinib treatment. The receptors shown here come from a human donor with chronic lymphocytic leukemia.

The chain uses TRBV5-4 and TRBJ2-1, with a weak D call TRBD1 (7 bases). V lost 4 bases, J lost 0 bases, and 11 bases lay in between. The CDR3 totals 15 residues. CDR1 is SGHNT, CDR2 YYREEE, per germline (reference sequence). The CDR3 is CASSPGGTSYNEQFF. The CDR3, as DNA: TGTGCCAGCAGCCCAGGGGGGACCTCCTACAATGAGCAGTTCTTC.

This clone was observed a few times. The chain uses TRBV12-5 and TRBJ1-2; 9 bases map to TRBD1. There are 14 residues in the CDR3. CDR1 and CDR2 from the germline V gene are LGHNT and FRNRAP. Unmatched junction bases numbered 4, after V lost 4 bases and J lost 4 bases. This chain's CDR3 is CASGYGQGSYGYTF. CDR3 coding DNA: TGTGCTAGTGGTTACGGACAGGGGAGCTATGGCTACACCTTC.

The chain joins TRBV5-1 to TRBJ2-7; 9 bases fit TRBD2. With V trimmed by 5 bases and J by 2 bases, 14 bases remained unmatched. This CDR3 has 17 amino acids. Germline V gene data show CDR1 as SGHRS and CDR2 as YFSETQ. CDR3: CASSPSTTSGPPYEQYF. DNA for the CDR3: TGCGCCAGCAGTCCCTCCACAACTAGCGGGCCCCCCTACGAGCAGTACTTC.

The rearrangement uses TRBV23-1 and TRBJ2-7; D remains ambiguous. TRBV23-1 is an ORF; its function is uncertain. The CDR3 is 12 amino acids. V lost 4 bases and J 2 bases, leaving 6 bases between the germline ends. The CDR3 loop is CASSPPPYEQYF. The CDR3 DNA reads as TGCGCCAGCAGTCCGCCCCCCTACGAGCAGTACTTC.

The count of this clone is one. The chain has TRBV9 and TRBJ2-1; 14 bases align to TRBD2. Losses at the gene ends were 2 bases for V and 0 bases for J; bases not matched to a gene: 7. Germline lookup yields CDR1 SGDLS and CDR2 YYNGEE. CDR3 length equals 19 residues. The CDR3 region is CASSVTSGGVTSSYNEQFF. The CDR3 bases are TGTGCCAGCAGCGTGACTAGCGGGGGGGTCACGAGCTCCTACAATGAGCAGTTCTTC.

This clone was seen once. CDR3 sequence: CASSVLAGGRETQYF. The CDR3 coding sequence is TGTGCCAGCAGCGTTCTAGCGGGGGGCAGGGAGACCCAGTACTTC. The chain recombines TRBV9 with TRBJ2-5; 11 bases agree with TRBD2. Trimming removed 2 bases from V and 5 bases from J; junction bases left unmatched: 5. CDR1 SGDLS and CDR2 YYNGEE come from the germline V gene. CDR3 length: 15 residues.

V usage is TRBV11-2 and J usage is TRBJ2-7; the match to TRBD1 covers 8 bases. The V segment lost 5 bases and the J segment 6 bases; nucleotides outside the gene matches: 6. The CDR3 contains 13 residues. Germline assignment: CDR1 SGHAT and CDR2 FQNNGV. The CDR3 DNA sequence: TGTGCCAGCAGCCAAGGACAGGGTATCGAGCAGTACTTC. Translated, it gives CASSQGQGIEQYF.

This clone occurred once. J is TRBJ2-7 and V is TRBV5-6; D may match TRBD1 or TRBD2 (5 bases each). The V gene lost 4 bases and the J gene lost 0 bases, with 14 bases spanning the gap. The CDR3 is 15 amino acids. Germline-derived CDR1 and CDR2 are SGHDT and YYEEEE. The CDR3 sequence: CASSAGASLSYEQYF. Written as DNA, the CDR3 is TGTGCCAGCAGCGCCGGGGCCTCCCTCTCCTACGAGCAGTACTTC.

This chain joins TRBV27 and TRBJ1-4; 7 nucleotides align to TRBD1. CDR1 is MNHEY and CDR2 is SMNVEV in the germline V gene (reference sequence). V shed 5 bases, J shed 3 bases, and the junction held 6 bases outside the gene matches. The CDR3 covers 15 residues. DNA for the CDR3: TGTGCCAGCAGTCCGGACAGGTGGGCTAATGAAAAACTGTTTTTT. It translates to CASSPDRWANEKLFF.

This chain joins TRBV6-1 and TRBJ2-1; possible D gene TRBD1, 5 bases. Per the germline V gene, CDR1 is MNHNS and CDR2 is SASEGT. With 3 bases removed from V and 0 bases from J, the gap between germline ends came to 12 bases. CDR3 size: 16 residues. In DNA form, the CDR3 reads TGTGCCAGCAGTGACCTAACCAGGGACTCCTACAATGAGCAGTTCTTC. It translates to CASSDLTRDSYNEQFF.

The genes are TRBV7-2 and TRBJ2-2, with D uncertain. Germline values: CDR1 SGHTA, CDR2 FQGNSA. The CDR3 covers 13 residues. V was shortened by 0 bases and J by 6 bases, with 5 bases between the two germline ends. This CDR3 reads CASSLAVAGELFF. The DNA of the CDR3 is TGTGCCAGCAGCTTAGCCGTGGCCGGGGAGCTGTTTTTT.

The chain has TRBV13 and TRBJ2-1, with D unresolved. The V and J ends lost 8 bases and 10 bases respectively, with 18 bases between them. This CDR3 spans 13 amino acids. CDR1 and CDR2 from the germline V gene are PRHDT and FYEKMQ (reference sequence). The CDR3 here is CASLPHPQSEQFF. The DNA of the CDR3 is TGTGCCAGCCTACCTCACCCACAATCGGAGCAGTTCTTC.

This chain joins TRBV19 and TRBJ2-1, with 10 bases identical to TRBD2. V shed 1 base and J 8 bases; nucleotides not matched to a gene: 8. Germline loops: CDR1 LNHDA, CDR2 SQIVND (reference sequence). CDR3 length: 16 residues. The CDR3 sequence: CASSIGPSGSYDEQFF. CDR3 coding DNA: TGTGCCAGTAGTATAGGGCCTAGCGGGAGTTATGATGAGCAGTTCTTC.

V usage is TRBV6-5 and J usage is TRBJ1-3; tentative D call: TRBD1 (6 bases). V lost 6 bases, J lost 8 bases, and 20 bases lay in between. The CDR3 totals 15 residues. The germline CDR1 and CDR2 sequences are MNHEY and SVGAGI. CDR3: CASRDRQALGDTIYF. CDR3 nucleotide sequence: TGTGCCAGCAGAGACCGACAGGCGCTGGGAGACACCATATATTTT.

V gene TRBV27 combines with J gene TRBJ2-5; no reliable D call. Germline loops: CDR1 MNHEY, CDR2 SMNVEV (reference sequence). This CDR3 contains 14 residues. V lost 5 bases, J lost 7 bases, and 17 bases lay in between. Here the CDR3 DNA reads TGTGCCAGCAGTCGCCTCCCCTCGAGTGGGACCCAGTACTTC. Translation: CASSRLPSSGTQYF.

The chain has TRBV7-6 and TRBJ2-5; 7 nucleotides line up with TRBD2. Germline assignment: CDR1 SGHVS and CDR2 FNYEAQ. CDR3 length: 15 residues. Germline trimming cut 5 bases from V and 2 bases from J; bases unmatched to any gene: 8. CDR3 sequence (DNA): TGTGCCAGCAGCCCCCCGCGGGGGACTCAAGAGACCCAGTACTTC. It yields the protein CASSPPRGTQETQYF.

The sample holds a few counts of this clone. The V call is TRBV6-5, the J call TRBJ2-3; 9 bases are shared with TRBD1. The CDR3 covers 14 residues. Germline V lookup: CDR1 MNHEY, CDR2 SVGAGI. V shed 6 bases, J shed 1 base, and the junction held 2 bases outside the gene matches. In DNA, the CDR3 is TGTGCCAGCAGGCGGACAGGGGGCACAGATACGCAGTATTTT. This encodes CASRRTGGTDTQYF.

The V gene is TRBV28, the J gene TRBJ2-5, with D perhaps matching TRBD1 (5 bases). CDR3 length: 13 residues. The V and J ends lost 2 bases and 4 bases respectively, with 8 bases between them. Germline V CDR1 and CDR2: MDHEN, SYDVKM. The CDR3, as DNA: TGTGCCAGCAGTTTAGGGGCGAGAGAGACCCAGTACTTC. Translating gives CASSLGARETQYF.

This clone has just a few counts. This chain connects TRBV2 to TRBJ1-2; D call uncertain. Deletions cut 1 base from V and 3 bases from J, with 9 bases between. Germline V gene lookup returns CDR1 SNHLY and CDR2 FYNNEI. The CDR3 extends over 14 amino acids. CDR3 nucleotides: TGTGCCAGCAGTGAAGGGACCGGTGACTATGGCTACACCTTC. This gives the protein CASSEGTGDYGYTF.

V is TRBV7-3 and J is TRBJ2-5, with 9 bases that match TRBD2. Germline V gene data show CDR1 as SGHTA and CDR2 as FQGTGA. V shed 5 bases and J 1 base; nucleotides not matched to a gene: 2. This CDR3 has 14 residues. The CDR3 nucleotides are TGTGCCAGCAGCCCGACTAGCGGCCAAGAGACCCAGTACTTC. Translating gives CASSPTSGQETQYF.

This clone was seen only a few times. The rearrangement uses TRBV19 and TRBJ1-1; D is possibly TRBD1 (6 bases). Germline CDR1 LNHDA, CDR2 SQIVND (reference sequence). Trimming took off 4 bases at V and 0 bases at J, with 15 bases between the two ends. This CDR3 region has 16 residues. CDR3 bases: TGTGCCAGTAGTAGGAGTTGGGGGGCCCTGAACACTGAAGCTTTCTTT. The encoded protein is CASSRSWGALNTEAFF.

The chain links TRBV4-1 to TRBJ1-6, with 7 nucleotides matching TRBD1. CDR3 length: 18 amino acids. Germline V CDR1 and CDR2: MGHRA, YSYEKL. Unmatched junction bases numbered 13, after V lost 2 bases and J lost 6 bases. The DNA for the CDR3 is TGCGCCAGCAGCCAACCTCGACAGGGTTTTGACCCTAATTCACCCCTCCACTTT. It translates to CASSQPRQGFDPNSPLHF.

This clone turned up a few times. This chain joins TRBV27 and TRBJ2-1; the match to TRBD1 covers 7 bases. In germline, CDR1 is MNHEY, CDR2 SMNVEV (reference sequence). Trimming removed 3 bases from V and 3 bases from J; junction bases left unmatched: 2. The CDR3 covers 14 residues. CDR3 protein: CASSLTGYYNEQFF. CDR3 nucleotides: TGTGCCAGCAGTTTGACAGGGTACTACAATGAGCAGTTCTTC.